This T cell receptor (beta chain) is from a study of breast tumors, draining lymph nodes, adjacent tissues. Axillary draining lymph nodes of breast cancer patients supplied the node samples. This clonotype appeared many times. Its target is unknown. TCRdb fed the multiplex PCR reads into MiXCR, producing one record per CDR3 protein. The table lists approximately 90,000 distinct CDR3 sequences, over 25% of them singletons, with roughly 7.3% in the top ten. After removal of 6 bases from V and 1 base from J, the junction contained 9 bases not matched to a gene. The CDR3 length is 16 residues. From germline, CDR1 is SGHTS and CDR2 YDEGEE. Study results and caveats: Data only fit, rather than demonstrated, lymph node origin of most tumor T cells. Compared with lymph nodes, tumors were less diverse; compared with nontumor tissue, more. Data fit most tumor T cells coming from lymph node, expanding in tumor. Luminal-like breast cancer showed significantly greater tumor-nontumor repertoire similarity than basal-like breast cancer did.

This sequence originates from a female donor with breast cancer. Some clones in this sample may be carry-over from other donors' samples. Sequencing was carried out using axillary lymph node tissue. This rearrangement joins TRBV5-8 to TRBJ2-1, with 8 bases fitting TRBD2. The CDR3 is CASNREGGISYNEQFF. DNA for the CDR3: TGTGCCAGCAACCGGGAGGGGGGGATTTCCTACAATGAGCAGTTCTTC.